One sample yielded the 29 T cell receptor beta chains listed below, sequenced in a study of early T cells in non-severe SARS-CoV-2 infection. TCRdb re-analysed the 5' RACE reads in MiXCR, keeping a single row per CDR3 protein. The sample yields under 85,000 distinct CDR3 sequences, about 9% seen once. Sequencing was carried out using whole blood. Every receptor here comes from an adult who was a healthcare worker with PCR-confirmed SARS-CoV-2 infection or an uninfected control (not recorded which).

CDR3 region: CSARWPGRDEQYF. Written as DNA, the CDR3 is TGCAGTGCTAGATGGCCAGGGAGAGACGAGCAGTACTTC. The chain links TRBV20-1 to TRBJ2-7; D might be TRBD1 or TRBD2, each matching 5 bases. Germline-derived CDR1 and CDR2 are DFQATT and SNEGSKA (reference sequence). Between the trimmed V and J ends, which lost 2 bases and 5 bases, there was a span of 13 bases. This CDR3 spans 13 amino acids.

This clonotype was counted between two and nine times. The CDR3 DNA sequence: TGCGCCAGCAGCTCTGGATCGCGGAACACTGAAGCTTTCTTT. It encodes CASSSGSRNTEAFF. This rearrangement joins TRBV5-1 to TRBJ1-1, with D unclear. The CDR3 length is 14 residues. V was cut by 3 bases and J by 1 base, with 10 bases left in between. Germline V CDR1 and CDR2: SGHRS, YFSETQ.

This clonotype has a count of ten or more. The chain carries TRBV20-1 and TRBJ2-7, with a tentative D call TRBD2 (6 bases). Per germline, CDR1 DFQATT and CDR2 SNEGSKA (reference sequence). V was shortened by 1 base and J by 5 bases, with 18 bases between the two germline ends. The CDR3 runs 15 residues. The CDR3 here is CSARGASVLMDEQYF. In nucleotides, the CDR3 is TGCAGTGCTAGAGGGGCTAGCGTCCTCATGGACGAGCAGTACTTC.

In this sample, this clonotype turned up a few times. The rearrangement joins TRBV6-5 to TRBJ2-1; tentative D call: TRBD2 (6 bases). Germline loops: CDR1 MNHEY, CDR2 SVGAGI. V lost 2 bases and J 2 bases, leaving 10 bases between the germline ends. This CDR3 spans 15 amino acids. The CDR3 protein is CASSYGRGAYNEQFF. DNA for the CDR3: TGTGCCAGCAGTTACGGGCGGGGCGCCTACAATGAGCAGTTCTTC.

The chain couples TRBV30 to TRBJ1-1; no clear D gene. Trimming removed 3 bases from V and 1 base from J, with 9 bases in between. The CDR3 loop spans 13 amino acids. Per the germline V gene, CDR1 is GTSNPN and CDR2 is SVGIG (reference sequence). CDR3 sequence: CAWRAEENTEAFF. In DNA form, the CDR3 reads TGTGCCTGGAGGGCGGAGGAGAACACTGAAGCTTTCTTT.

There are many counts of this clonotype. This chain connects TRBV6-1 to TRBJ2-6; D call uncertain. The length of the CDR3 is 15 residues. Germline CDR1 reads MNHNS; CDR2 reads SASEGT. The ends were cut back, 8 bases at V and 0 bases at J, with 11 bases in the middle. The CDR3 sequence is CASRWQSSGANVLTF. The CDR3 DNA reads as TGTGCCAGCCGGTGGCAGAGCTCTGGGGCCAACGTCCTGACTTTC.

Ten or more counts support this clonotype. V and J are TRBV7-6 and TRBJ1-6; a possible D gene is TRBD1 (5 bases). CDR1 is SGHVS and CDR2 is FNYEAQ in the germline V gene. Trimming stripped 5 bases from V and 8 bases from J, with 19 bases between. The CDR3 covers 16 residues. CDR3 in DNA: TGTGCCAGCAGCCAAACAGGACGTTACCGGGATTCACCCCTCCACTTT. This sequence encodes CASSQTGRYRDSPLHF.

This clonotype was found a few times. This chain connects TRBV4-2 to TRBJ2-1; D possibly corresponds to TRBD2 (5 bases). The V end was cut by 2 bases, the J end by 8 bases, with 10 bases between. The CDR3 runs 13 residues. Germline lookup yields CDR1 LGHNA and CDR2 YNFKEQ. The CDR3 loop is CASSQSGSDEQFF. The CDR3 coding sequence is TGTGCCAGCAGCCAATCTGGTAGCGATGAGCAGTTCTTC.

The chain has TRBV18 and TRBJ1-1; D is ambiguous. The CDR3 spans 16 residues. Germline V gene data show CDR1 as KGHSH and CDR2 as LQKENI. V dropped 2 bases and J dropped 3 bases, with 16 bases sitting between them. For the CDR3, the DNA is TGTGCCAGCTCACCAATTATTGCTGGGGAGTACACTGAAGCTTTCTTT. It encodes CASSPIIAGEYTEAFF.

This clonotype was detected only a few times. The V and J genes are TRBV5-4 and TRBJ1-2, with D unclear. This CDR3 spans 14 amino acids. Deletions cut 2 bases from V and 1 base from J, with 9 bases between. Germline V CDR1 and CDR2: SGHNT, YYREEE (reference sequence). The CDR3 loop is CASSFGGGNYGYTF. CDR3 DNA: TGTGCCAGCAGCTTCGGTGGTGGTAACTATGGCTACACCTTC.

The V call is TRBV7-9, the J call TRBJ2-7, with TRBD1 identical over 7 bases. The CDR3 runs 15 residues. V lost 6 bases to trimming and J lost 5 bases; unmatched junction nucleotides: 13. Germline-derived CDR1 and CDR2 are SEHNR and FQNEAQ (reference sequence). This CDR3 is CASSSGTAAPHEQYF. The CDR3 DNA follows: TGTGCCAGCAGTTCCGGGACAGCGGCTCCTCACGAGCAGTACTTC.

The gene calls are TRBV28 and TRBJ1-6, with a tentative D call TRBD1 (5 bases). CDR1 and CDR2 (germline): MDHEN, SYDVKM. The CDR3 has 15 amino acids. Trimming stripped 6 bases from V and 5 bases from J, with 14 bases between. The CDR3 region has the DNA TGTGCCAGCAGCTCAGGGATCAATAATAATTCACCCCTCCACTTT. This encodes CASSSGINNNSPLHF.

This clonotype was seen ten or more times. The genes are TRBV14 and TRBJ2-3, with 7 bases matching TRBD2. CDR3 length equals 16 residues. Germline CDR1 SGHDN, CDR2 FVKESK. J gave up 2 bases and V 4 bases, and 9 bases lay outside the gene matches. In DNA, the CDR3 is TGTGCCAGCAGCCGAGCCGGGACTACATACACAGATACGCAGTATTTT. Translating gives CASSRAGTTYTDTQYF.

This clonotype has a handful of counts. The V gene is TRBV20-1, the J gene TRBJ2-7, with TRBD2 identical over 8 bases. The CDR3 has 12 amino acids. The V segment lost 6 bases and the J segment 6 bases; nucleotides outside the gene matches: 7. Germline assignment: CDR1 DFQATT and CDR2 SNEGSKA (reference sequence). DNA of the CDR3: TGCAGTGCCGTAGCGGGATTCGCCGAGCAGTACTTC. Its translation: CSAVAGFAEQYF.

This clonotype was found many times. The V gene is TRBV20-1, the J gene TRBJ1-2, with D tentatively TRBD1 (6 bases). V lost 1 base to trimming and J lost 5 bases, with 11 bases between them. The germline V gene has CDR1 DFQATT and CDR2 SNEGSKA (reference sequence). The CDR3 runs 13 residues. The CDR3 coding sequence is TGCAGTGCTAGAGCTAACAGGGCATATGGCTACACCTTC. Translating gives CSARANRAYGYTF.

This clonotype was observed many times. The chain uses TRBV5-5 and TRBJ2-3; D not certain. Germline CDR1 reads SGHKS; CDR2 reads YYEKEE (reference sequence). V lost 2 bases to trimming and J lost 2 bases, with 9 bases between them. This CDR3 region has 14 residues. CDR3 nucleotide sequence: TGTGCCAGCAGCTTCCTCGAATCCACAGATACGCAGTATTTT. The encoded protein is CASSFLESTDTQYF.

There are a few counts of this clonotype. The gene calls are TRBV5-1 and TRBJ1-6, with 8 bases identical to TRBD1. Losses at the gene ends were 1 base for V and 10 bases for J; bases not matched to a gene: 4. The CDR3 totals 14 residues. CDR1 and CDR2 (germline): SGHRS, YFSETQ. In DNA, the CDR3 is TGCGCCAGCAGCTTGAACAGGGGGGCATCACCCCTCCACTTT. It translates to CASSLNRGASPLHF.

This clonotype showed up many times. The rearrangement uses TRBV29-1 and TRBJ1-2, with 7 positions matching TRBD1. Germline-derived CDR1 and CDR2 are SQVTM and ANQGSEA. The CDR3 covers 14 residues. J lost 4 bases, V lost 0 bases, and 5 bases had no gene match. CDR3 amino acids: CSVEEVRGIYGYTF. Written as DNA, the CDR3 is TGCAGCGTTGAAGAGGTCAGGGGGATCTATGGCTACACCTTC.

This clonotype has just a few counts. The J gene is TRBJ1-2, the V gene TRBV29-1, with TRBD1 matching over 9 bases. CDR3 length: 12 residues. The germline V gene encodes CDR1 SQVTM and CDR2 ANQGSEA. The ends lost 3 bases at V and 7 bases at J; junction bases unmatched: 3. The DNA for the CDR3 is TGCAGCGTTGAGGGGACAGGGACTGGCTACACCTTC. Amino acids: CSVEGTGTGYTF.

This clonotype was picked up a small number of times. This chain joins TRBV29-1 and TRBJ1-1; TRBD1 might be the D (6 bases). This CDR3 has 11 residues. With 5 bases removed from V and 11 bases from J, the gap between germline ends came to 15 bases. The germline gives CDR1 SQVTM, CDR2 ANQGSEA. Here the CDR3 DNA reads TGCAGCGTTTACAGGGACTTAGAGGCTTTCTTT. Translating gives CSVYRDLEAFF. The full variable domain, rest sourced from reference TRBV29-1 and TRBJ1-1, is SAVISQKPSRDICQRGTSLTIQCQVDSQVTMMFWYRQQPGQSLTLIATANQGSEATYESGFVIDKFPISRPNLTFSTLTVSNMSPEDSSIYLCSVYRDLEAFFGQGTRLTVV.

The chain combines TRBV11-3 with TRBJ2-1; 8 bases match TRBD2. Trimming removed 1 base from V and 8 bases from J; junction bases left unmatched: 10. Germline values: CDR1 SGHNT, CDR2 YENEEA. The CDR3 sequence is 16 residues long. The CDR3 loop is CASSLGWRGAQDEQFF. The CDR3 DNA reads as TGTGCCAGCAGCTTAGGATGGCGGGGGGCCCAGGATGAGCAGTTCTTC.

This clonotype was detected many times. Here the CDR3 DNA reads TGCAGCGTTGAATTAGGGGATTCTCCGGATACGCAGTATTTT. This translates into CSVELGDSPDTQYF. The gene calls are TRBV29-1 and TRBJ2-3, with D tentatively TRBD1 (5 bases). The CDR3 covers 14 residues. Trimming left V 2 bases short and J 6 bases short, with 15 bases between. In germline, CDR1 is SQVTM, CDR2 ANQGSEA.

Judged by abundance, this clonotype is medium-sized. This sequence joins TRBV29-1 and TRBJ2-1, with D hard to call. The V gene lost 7 bases and the J gene lost 4 bases, with 11 bases spanning the gap. Germline V gene sequence: CDR1 SQVTM, CDR2 ANQGSEA. This CDR3 comprises 12 residues. This CDR3 reads CSALTSYNEQFF. For the CDR3, the DNA is TGCAGCGCCTTGACTTCTTACAATGAGCAGTTCTTC.

V is TRBV5-1 and J is TRBJ2-7; 10 nucleotides agree with TRBD1. Trimming at V came to 3 bases and at J to 5 bases, leaving 2 bases not matched to a gene. The CDR3 length is 13 residues. CDR1 is SGHRS, CDR2 YFSETQ, per germline. The CDR3 sequence is CASSSGQGNEQYF. The CDR3 DNA reads as TGCGCCAGCAGCTCGGGACAGGGGAACGAGCAGTACTTC.

This clonotype was counted at least ten times. The chain employs TRBV20-1 and TRBJ1-3; the match to TRBD1 covers 8 bases. The V and J ends lost 6 bases and 2 bases, in that order; junction bases with no gene match: 6. Germline V gene lookup returns CDR1 DFQATT and CDR2 SNEGSKA (reference sequence). The CDR3 is 14 amino acids. CDR3 sequence reads: CSATGGGTGNTIYF. As DNA, the CDR3 is TGCAGTGCCACAGGGGGTGGCACTGGAAACACCATATATTTT.

Many counts were recorded for this clonotype. The chain is built from TRBV2 and TRBJ1-1; tentatively, D is TRBD1 (5 bases). V gave up 3 bases and J gave up 0 bases, with 11 bases separating them. Germline V gene lookup returns CDR1 SNHLY and CDR2 FYNNEI. CDR3 size: 15 residues. The CDR3 DNA reads as TGTGCCAGCAGTGACAGGACAAACATGAACACTGAAGCTTTCTTT. This codes for CASSDRTNMNTEAFF.

This clonotype was detected ten times or more. This rearrangement joins TRBV9 to TRBJ2-3; D gene ambiguous. CDR1 and CDR2 from the germline V gene are SGDLS and YYNGEE. CDR3 length: 14 residues. V was pared by 1 base and J by 4 bases, with 10 bases between. CDR3 sequence: CASSVSLLADTQYF. In DNA form, the CDR3 reads TGTGCCAGCAGCGTATCTCTATTGGCAGATACGCAGTATTTT.

This sequence joins TRBV30 and TRBJ1-3, with TRBD1 as a possible D gene (5 bases). The ends were cut back, 0 bases at V and 6 bases at J, with 15 bases in the middle. Germline V gives CDR1 GTSNPN, CDR2 SVGIG (reference sequence). CDR3 length: 15 residues. CDR3 amino acids: CAWSVGQGLENTIYF. CDR3 nucleotides: TGTGCCTGGAGTGTGGGGCAGGGATTGGAAAACACCATATATTTT.

The rearrangement links TRBV20-1 to TRBJ2-7; 7 positions agree with TRBD2. The V segment lost 0 bases and the J segment 4 bases; nucleotides outside the gene matches: 3. The CDR3 is 13 residues long. Germline CDR1 DFQATT, CDR2 SNEGSKA (reference sequence). The DNA of the CDR3 is TGCAGTGCTAGAGAGGGGGGGATTTACGAGCAGTACTTC. Encoded protein: CSAREGGIYEQYF.